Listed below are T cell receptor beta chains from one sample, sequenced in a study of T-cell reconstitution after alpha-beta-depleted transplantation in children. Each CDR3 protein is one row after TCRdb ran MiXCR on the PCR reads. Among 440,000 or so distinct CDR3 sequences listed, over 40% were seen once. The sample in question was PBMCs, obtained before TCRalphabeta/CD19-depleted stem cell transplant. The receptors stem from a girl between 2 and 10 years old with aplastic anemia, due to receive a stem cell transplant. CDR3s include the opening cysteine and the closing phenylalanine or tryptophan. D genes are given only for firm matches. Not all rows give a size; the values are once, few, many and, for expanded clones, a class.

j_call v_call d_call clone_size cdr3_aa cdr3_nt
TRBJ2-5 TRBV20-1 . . CSASTYRGGQETQYF TGCAGTGCTTCTACTTACAGGGGAGGTCAAGAGACCCAGTACTTC
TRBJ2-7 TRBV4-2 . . CASSQVAERNEQYF TGTGCCAGCAGCCAAGTAGCGGAACGGAACGAGCAGTACTTC
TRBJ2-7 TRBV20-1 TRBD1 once CSAARDRVNYEQYF TGCAGTGCCGCACGGGACAGGGTGAACTACGAGCAGTACTTC
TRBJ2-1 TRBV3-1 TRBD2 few CASSQVAAGLAGVYNEQFF TGTGCCAGCAGCCAAGTTGCCGCGGGTCTAGCGGGAGTATACAATGAGCAGTTCTTC
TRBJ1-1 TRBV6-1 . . CASSEERGMNTEAFF TGTGCCAGCAGTGAAGAGAGAGGGATGAACACTGAAGCTTTCTTT
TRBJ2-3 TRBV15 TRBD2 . CATKTLAGSRTDTQYF TGTGCCACCAAGACGCTAGCGGGATCGAGGACAGATACGCAGTATTTT
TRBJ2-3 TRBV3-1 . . CASSQVTRFTDTQYF TGTGCCAGCAGCCAAGTCACCCGTTTCACAGATACGCAGTATTTT
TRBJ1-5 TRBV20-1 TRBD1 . CSARRPGQGSRPQPQHF TGCAGTGCTAGGCGTCCGGGACAGGGAAGTCGGCCTCAGCCCCAGCATTTT
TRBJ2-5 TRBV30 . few CAWEPQETQYF TGTGCCTGGGAGCCTCAAGAGACCCAGTACTTC
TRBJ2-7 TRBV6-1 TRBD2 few CASRQNSGSGEQYF TGTGCCAGCAGGCAAAATAGCGGGAGTGGCGAGCAGTACTTC
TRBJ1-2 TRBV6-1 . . CASSPTGLADYGYTF TGTGCCAGCAGCCCTACAGGGCTGGCGGACTATGGCTACACCTTC
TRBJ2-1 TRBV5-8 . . CASSLNRGGYNEQFF TGTGCCAGCAGCTTGAACAGGGGAGGCTACAATGAGCAGTTCTTC
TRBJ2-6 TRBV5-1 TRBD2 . CASSSGGFSGANVLTF TGCGCCAGCAGCTCGGGAGGCTTCTCTGGGGCCAACGTCCTGACTTTC
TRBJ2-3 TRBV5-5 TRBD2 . CASSLTSGADTQYF TGTGCCAGCAGCTTGACTAGCGGGGCAGATACGCAGTATTTT
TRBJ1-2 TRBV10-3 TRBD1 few CAITDGQGSNYGYTF TGTGCCATCACCGATGGACAGGGGAGTAACTATGGCTACACCTTC
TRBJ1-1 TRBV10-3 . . CAISRPGGTEAFF TGTGCCATCAGTAGGCCCGGGGGGACTGAAGCTTTCTTT
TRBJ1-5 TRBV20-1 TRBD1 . CSARDWTGDQPQHF TGCAGTGCTAGAGATTGGACAGGGGATCAGCCCCAGCATTTT
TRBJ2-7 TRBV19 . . CASSTRGLPYEQYF TGTGCCAGTAGTACCCGGGGCCTTCCCTACGAGCAGTACTTC
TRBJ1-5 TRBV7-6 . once CASSLNTGDSNQPQHF TGTGCCAGCAGCTTAAACACCGGGGATAGCAATCAGCCCCAGCATTTT
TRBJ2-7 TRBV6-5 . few CASRSETGIVYEQYF TGTGCCAGCAGGTCCGAAACAGGGATCGTCTACGAGCAGTACTTC
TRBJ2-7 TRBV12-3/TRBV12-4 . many CASSFLPYEQYF TGTGCCAGCAGTTTTTTGCCCTACGAGCAGTACTTC
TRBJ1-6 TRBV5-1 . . CASSLVTRDGSPLHF TGCGCCAGCAGCTTGGTAACCAGGGATGGCTCACCCCTCCACTTT
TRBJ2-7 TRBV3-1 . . CASTQDQGSFDSYEQYF TGTGCCTCCACCCAAGATCAAGGCTCGTTCGACTCCTACGAGCAGTACTTC
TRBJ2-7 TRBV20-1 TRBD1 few CSARSNEDRGYEQYF TGCAGTGCTAGGTCCAATGAGGACAGGGGCTACGAGCAGTACTTC
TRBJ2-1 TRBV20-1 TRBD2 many CSALLAGAHNEQFF TGCAGTGCCCTACTAGCGGGAGCTCACAATGAGCAGTTCTTC
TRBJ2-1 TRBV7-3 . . CASSNRANEQFF TGTGCCAGCAGCAACCGGGCCAATGAGCAGTTCTTC
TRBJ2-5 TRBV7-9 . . CASRSGSEETQYF TGTGCCAGCAGATCTGGGTCTGAGGAGACCCAGTACTTC
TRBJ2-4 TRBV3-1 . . CASSPQTGIAKNIQYF TGTGCCAGCAGCCCCCAAACAGGAATAGCCAAAAACATTCAGTACTTC
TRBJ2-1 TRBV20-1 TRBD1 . CSAPGQGIHNEQFF TGCAGTGCTCCGGGACAGGGAATACACAATGAGCAGTTCTTC
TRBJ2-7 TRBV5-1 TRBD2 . CASSWGTSGSSEEHYF TGCGCCAGCAGCTGGGGGACTAGCGGGTCCTCAGAGGAGCATTACTTC
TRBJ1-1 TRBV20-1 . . CSAGRTNTEAFF TGCAGTGCTGGGCGGACGAACACTGAAGCTTTCTTT
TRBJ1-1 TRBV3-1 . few CASSHNQGSTEAFF TGTGCCAGCAGCCATAACCAGGGTAGCACTGAAGCTTTCTTT
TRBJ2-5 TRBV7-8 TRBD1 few CASSFWTGEETQYF TGTGCCAGCAGCTTCTGGACAGGGGAAGAGACCCAGTACTTC
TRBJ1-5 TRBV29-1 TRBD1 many CSVADRSNQPQHF TGCAGCGTTGCGGACAGGAGCAATCAGCCCCAGCATTTT
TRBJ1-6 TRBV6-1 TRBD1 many CASGTAYNSPLHF TGTGCCAGCGGGACAGCTTATAATTCACCCCTCCACTTT
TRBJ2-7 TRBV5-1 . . CASSLVVRGYEQYF TGCGCCAGCAGCTTGGTCGTTCGGGGCTACGAGCAGTACTTC
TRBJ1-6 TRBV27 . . CASSLLSRARLVRGPLHF TGTGCCAGCAGTTTATTGTCCAGGGCCCGTTTGGTTCGAGGACCCCTCCACTTT
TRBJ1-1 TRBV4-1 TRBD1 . CASSQDLTGTGPRNTEAFF TGCGCCAGCAGCCAAGATCTAACCGGGACAGGGCCAAGGAACACTGAAGCTTTCTTT
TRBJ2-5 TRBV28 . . CASSPGMGRETQYF TGTGCCAGCAGTCCCGGGATGGGGAGGGAGACCCAGTACTTC
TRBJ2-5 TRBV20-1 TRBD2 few CSAWDYQETQYF TGCAGTGCGTGGGACTATCAAGAGACCCAGTACTTC
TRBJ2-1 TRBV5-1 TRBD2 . CASSPRLEGGPHNEQFF TGCGCCAGCAGCCCCAGGCTCGAGGGAGGGCCCCACAATGAGCAGTTCTTC
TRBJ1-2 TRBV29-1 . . CSVERGGGYTF TGCAGCGTTGAGAGGGGAGGCGGCTACACCTTC
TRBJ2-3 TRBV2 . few CASSEARGTDTQYF TGTGCCAGCAGTGAAGCGCGGGGCACAGATACGCAGTATTTT
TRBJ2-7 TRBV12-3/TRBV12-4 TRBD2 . CASSPEDGLAGGSYEQYF TGTGCCAGCAGTCCCGAGGATGGGCTAGCGGGAGGATCCTACGAGCAGTACTTC
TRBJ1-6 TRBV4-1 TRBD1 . CASSQDPRQGLNSPLHF TGCGCCAGCAGCCAAGACCCGCGACAGGGGCTAAATTCACCCCTCCACTTT
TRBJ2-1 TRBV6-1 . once CASSGTTPYNEQFF TGTGCCAGCAGCGGGACCACCCCTTACAATGAGCAGTTCTTC
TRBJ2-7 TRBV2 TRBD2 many CATRVAAGEWEQYF TGTGCCACCCGGGTTGCGGCGGGAGAGTGGGAGCAGTACTTC
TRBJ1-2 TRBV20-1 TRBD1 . CSARGGGQALPNYGYTF TGCAGTGCTAGAGGAGGGGGACAGGCCCTTCCTAACTATGGCTACACCTTC
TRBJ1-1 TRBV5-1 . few CASSLDGGPTEAFF TGCGCCAGCAGCTTGGATGGGGGCCCCACTGAAGCTTTCTTT
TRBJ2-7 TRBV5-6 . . CASSLIGGEQYF TGTGCCAGCAGCTTGATAGGGGGAGAGCAGTACTTC
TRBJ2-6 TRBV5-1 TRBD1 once CASSSPGQGVPGANVLTF TGCGCCAGCAGCTCACCGGGACAGGGAGTCCCTGGGGCCAACGTCCTGACTTTC
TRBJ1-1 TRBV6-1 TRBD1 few CASSAPTGPLSGAFF TGTGCCAGCAGTGCACCGACAGGGCCACTCTCTGGAGCTTTCTTT
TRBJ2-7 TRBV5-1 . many CASGQASDRLHF TGCGCCAGCGGCCAGGCTTCGGACCGCTTGCACTTC
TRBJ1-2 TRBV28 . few CASSLYSDSGTSPYGYTF TGTGCCAGCAGTTTATATTCGGACTCCGGGACATCGCCCTATGGCTACACCTTC
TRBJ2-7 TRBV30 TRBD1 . CASGTGTYEQYF TGTGCCAGCGGGACAGGGACCTACGAGCAGTACTTC